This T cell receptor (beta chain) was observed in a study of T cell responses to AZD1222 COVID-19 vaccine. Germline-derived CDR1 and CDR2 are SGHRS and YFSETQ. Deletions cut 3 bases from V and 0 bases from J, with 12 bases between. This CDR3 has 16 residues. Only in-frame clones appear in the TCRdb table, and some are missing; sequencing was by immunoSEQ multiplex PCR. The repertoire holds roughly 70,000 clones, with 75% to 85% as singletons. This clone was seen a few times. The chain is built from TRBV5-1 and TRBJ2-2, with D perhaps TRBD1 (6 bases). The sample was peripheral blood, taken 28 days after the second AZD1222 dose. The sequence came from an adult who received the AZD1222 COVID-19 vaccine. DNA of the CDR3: TGCGCCAGCAGCTGGGGGCGACGGGCGAACACCGGGGAGCTGTTTTTT. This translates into CASSWGRRANTGELFF. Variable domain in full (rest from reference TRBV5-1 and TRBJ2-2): KAGVTQTPRYLIKTRGQQVTLSCSPISGHRSVSWYQQTPGQGLQFLFEYFSETQRNKGNFPGRFSGRQFSNSRSEMNVSTLELGDSALYLCASSWGRRANTGELFFGEGSRLTVL.